The clone carrying this T cell receptor (beta chain) showed up many times. Its matching antigen is unknown. The data are from a study of Graves' ophthalmopathy and Graves' hyperthyroidism. Study-wide results and caveats: Most expanded thyroid clonotypes above 0.001 frequency also appeared in blood.

Moderate-to-severe activity, CAS ≥3, NOSPECS ≥4 and duration under 3 months were recorded for donors with ophthalmopathy. The V gene lost 4 bases and the J gene lost 4 bases, with 16 bases spanning the gap. The germline CDR1 and CDR2 sequences are MNHEY and SVGAGI. The CDR3 contains 15 residues. Amplification of TCR beta CDR3 regions used RNA transcripts. Second-round multiplex PCR came after a first-round RT-PCR that employed HTBI primers. Via MiXCR, TCRdb re-called the multiplex PCR reads, giving one row per CDR3 protein. The data show 660,000 or so distinct CDR3 sequences, over 40% seen once. This TCR came from an adult man with Graves' ophthalmopathy. The genes are TRBV6-5 and TRBJ2-5; either TRBD1 or TRBD2 may supply D (6 bases each). Sequencing input: peripheral blood. CDR3 in amino acids: CASSSTRGGGETQYF. In DNA, the CDR3 is TGTGCCAGCAGTTCAACTCGCGGAGGGGGAGAGACCCAGTACTTC.